The rows below give T cell receptor beta chains drawn from one sample of a study of early T cells in non-severe SARS-CoV-2 infection. TCRdb ran MiXCR on the 5' RACE reads and lists one entry per CDR3 protein. The sample shows around 86,000 distinct CDR3 sequences, under 15% of them seen only once. Sequencing input: whole blood. Receptors originate from an adult who was a healthcare worker with PCR-confirmed SARS-CoV-2 infection or an uninfected control (not recorded which). The CDR3 runs from the conserved cysteine through the conserved F or W.

j_call | v_call | cdr3_aa
TRBJ2-2 | TRBV3-1 | CASSPLGQENTGELFF
TRBJ1-2 | TRBV20-1 | CSARRAQGLGYTF
TRBJ2-3 | TRBV7-2 | CASSNLENTQYF
TRBJ2-2 | TRBV2 | CASRRQGSGTGELFF
TRBJ2-3 | TRBV5-1 | CASSLSAHTDTQYF
TRBJ1-3 | TRBV6-5 | CASSYLDRAGNTIYF
TRBJ2-2 | TRBV7-8 | CASSFLAGAETGELFF
TRBJ2-3 | TRBV12-3/TRBV12-4 | CASKSSGGTDTQYF
TRBJ2-5 | TRBV7-2 | CASSVRDRVHETQYF
TRBJ2-1 | TRBV14 | CASSGQGFNEQFF
TRBJ1-3 | TRBV15 | CATSRERGTAAIYF
TRBJ2-1 | TRBV6-1 | CASRETSGGALEQFF
TRBJ1-1 | TRBV5-5 | CASSLTGRESEAFF
TRBJ2-2 | TRBV25-1 | CASSDNSKANTGELFF
TRBJ2-3 | TRBV20-1 | CSARDQDTQYF
TRBJ1-1 | TRBV30 | CAGGQYRGDTEAFF
TRBJ1-5 | TRBV6-1 | CASSEVPVGQPQHF
TRBJ1-1 | TRBV24-1 | CATSALVKAFF
TRBJ1-4 | TRBV7-2 | CASSSDRGFNEKLFF
TRBJ2-3 | TRBV9 | CASSVLAGARSTDTQYF
TRBJ1-1 | TRBV29-1 | CSGVRAQGAEAFF
TRBJ1-5 | TRBV27 | CASSLIPGNQPQHF
TRBJ2-5 | TRBV20-1 | CSALPGLAGVLETQYF
TRBJ2-3 | TRBV11-2 | CASSSARTSLTDTQYF
TRBJ1-6 | TRBV7-2 | CVSSFGGGRINSPLHF
TRBJ2-6 | TRBV6-1 | CASSEALGAGANVLTF
TRBJ1-2 | TRBV6-2/TRBV6-3 | CASSPSIYGYTF
TRBJ2-1 | TRBV4-1 | CASSQTRTDPYNEQFF
TRBJ2-1 | TRBV7-3 | CASSLRSTSGHNEQFF
TRBJ2-5 | TRBV23-1 | CAKPDSYQETQYF
TRBJ2-3 | TRBV10-3 | CAISESKVTQYF
TRBJ2-5 | TRBV2 | CASSAPGRETQYF
TRBJ1-2 | TRBV20-1 | CSARDGRGSRSYGYTF